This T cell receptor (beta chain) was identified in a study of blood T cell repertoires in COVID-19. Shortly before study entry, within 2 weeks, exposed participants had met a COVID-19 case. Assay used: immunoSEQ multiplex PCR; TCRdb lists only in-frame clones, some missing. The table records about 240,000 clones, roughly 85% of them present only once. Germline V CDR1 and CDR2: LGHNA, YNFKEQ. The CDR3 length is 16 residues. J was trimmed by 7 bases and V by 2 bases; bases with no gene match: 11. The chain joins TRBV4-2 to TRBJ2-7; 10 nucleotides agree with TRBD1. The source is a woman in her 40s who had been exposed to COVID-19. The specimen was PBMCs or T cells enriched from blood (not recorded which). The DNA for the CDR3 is TGTGCCAGCAGCCAACGACAGGGGGCTGAGGGCGGGGAGCAGTACTTC. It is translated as CASSQRQGAEGGEQYF.